This T cell receptor (beta chain) was found in a study of CD8 T cells in ankylosing spondylitis. General study findings and limits: Several of the motif variants were reported before in synovial fluid and blood from reactive arthritis. Characteristic of ankylosing spondylitis blood, it appeared, was a TCR beta motif comprising roughly 8 highly homologous variants. Reportedly, matched ankylosing spondylitis synovial fluid was significantly enriched for disease-linked clones.

This clonotype has just one count. The antigen is undetermined. Libraries for TCR beta were made by quantitative 5'-RACE with molecular barcodes. TCRdb processed the 5' RACE reads anew with MiXCR; each CDR3 protein has one entry. The table has about 200,000 distinct CDR3 sequences, 6% to 8.5% seen once; the top ten hold approximately 15%. Sequencing was done on a sample of blood, either unsorted or a sorted T cell fraction (not recorded which). This clonotype originated in a male donor with ankylosing spondylitis.

CDR3 region: CASSIWTSGSYEQYF. The CDR3 bases are TGTGCCAGCAGCATCTGGACTAGCGGCTCCTACGAGCAGTACTTC. The genes are TRBV11-2 and TRBJ2-7; 10 positions agree with TRBD2. The V and J ends lost 5 bases and 0 bases, in that order; junction bases with no gene match: 4. The V gene's germline CDR1 is SGHAT and CDR2 FQNNGV. This CDR3 has 15 amino acids.